Listed here are 10 T cell receptor beta chains from one sample, sequenced in a study of blood T cell repertoires in COVID-19. Repertoires were generated with immunoSEQ multiplex PCR, while TCRdb's copy carries only in-frame clones and drops some. This repertoire shows some 150,000 clones, 82% found once; its top ten account for less than 5%. Sequencing used peripheral blood. The receptors originated from a woman of 80 years or more with acute or convalescent COVID-19.

V and J are TRBV28 and TRBJ1-5, with D maybe TRBD1 (6 bases). Germline values: CDR1 MDHEN, CDR2 SYDVKM. The V gene lost 5 bases and the J gene lost 0 bases, with 17 bases spanning the gap. The length of the CDR3 is 17 residues. This CDR3 is CASSQIQGLYSNQPQHF. DNA for the CDR3: TGTGCCAGCAGTCAGATACAGGGCTTATATAGCAATCAGCCCCAGCATTTT. Based on the CDR3 plus reference TRBV28 and TRBJ1-5, the full variable domain is DVKVTQSSRYLVKRTGEKVFLECVQDMDHENMFWYRQDPGLGLRLIYFSYDVKMKEKGDIPEGYSVSREKKERFSLILESASTNQTSMYLCASSQIQGLYSNQPQHFGDGTRLSIL.

J is TRBJ1-4 and V is TRBV27; TRBD1 might be the D (6 bases). Germline-derived CDR1 and CDR2 are MNHEY and SMNVEV (reference sequence). CDR3 length: 13 residues. The V end was cut by 6 bases, the J end by 5 bases, with 10 bases between. As DNA, the CDR3 is TGTGCCAGCAGGGACAGTTTCAATGAAAAACTGTTTTTT. It yields the protein CASRDSFNEKLFF.

The V and J genes are TRBV19 and TRBJ1-2; perhaps TRBD1 as D (5 bases). The germline V gene has CDR1 LNHDA and CDR2 SQIVND (reference sequence). Between the trimmed V and J ends, which lost 0 bases and 4 bases, there was a span of 9 bases. The CDR3 has 14 amino acids. The CDR3, as DNA: TGTGCCAGTAGTATAGATTTGACAGCCTATGGCTACACCTTC. Amino acid sequence: CASSIDLTAYGYTF.

The CDR3 DNA reads TGTGCCAGCGACCTTGGGAGCGGGCCTCGCACAGATACGCAGTATTTT. Its protein product is CASDLGSGPRTDTQYF. The chain combines TRBV28 with TRBJ2-3; TRBD2 might be the D (6 bases). V shed 8 bases and J shed 1 base, with 19 bases lying between them. CDR3 length: 16 residues. Germline CDR1 reads MDHEN; CDR2 reads SYDVKM.

The chain links TRBV7-6 to TRBJ2-7; a possible D gene is TRBD2 (5 bases). The V and J ends lost 5 bases and 4 bases respectively, with 9 bases between them. This CDR3 spans 12 amino acids. The germline V gene has CDR1 SGHVS and CDR2 FNYEAQ. The CDR3 sequence is CASSQSGYEQYF. The CDR3 nucleotides are TGTGCCAGCAGCCAGAGCGGATACGAGCAGTACTTC.

V usage is TRBV19 and J usage is TRBJ1-4; possibly TRBD1 for D (6 bases). The length of the CDR3 is 16 residues. CDR1 and CDR2 (germline): LNHDA, SQIVND (reference sequence). V lost 6 bases and J lost 6, with 20 bases in between. DNA of the CDR3: TGTGCCAGTAGCCCGGGCGGAGGACAGCCCGATGAAAAACTGTTTTTT. This translates into CASSPGGGQPDEKLFF.

The chain combines TRBV11-2 with TRBJ2-1; TRBD2 aligns across 13 bases. V gave up 4 bases and J gave up 2 bases; unmatched junction bases: 8. CDR1 is SGHAT, CDR2 FQNNGV, per germline. The CDR3 extends over 18 amino acids. CDR3 in DNA: TGTGCCAGCAGCTCACTTAGGACTAGCGGGAGAGCCTACAATGAGCAGTTCTTC. This translates into CASSSLRTSGRAYNEQFF. The full variable domain, with the rest looked up from reference TRBV11-2 and TRBJ2-1, is EAGVAQSPRYKIIEKRQSVAFWCNPISGHATLYWYQQILGQGPKLLIQFQNNGVVDDSQLPKDRFSAERLKGVDSTLKIQPAKLEDSAVYLCASSSLRTSGRAYNEQFFGPGTRLTVL.

The V and J genes are TRBV28 and TRBJ2-1, with 8 positions matching TRBD2. V gave up 6 bases and J gave up 0 bases; unmatched junction bases: 7. There are 16 residues in the CDR3. The germline V gene has CDR1 MDHEN and CDR2 SYDVKM. The CDR3 region has the DNA TGTGCCAGCAGGGGAAAGCGGGGGAGCTCCTACAATGAGCAGTTCTTC. Translated: CASRGKRGSSYNEQFF.

J is TRBJ1-6 and V is TRBV18; D is ambiguous. The V end lost 5 bases, the J end lost 7 bases, and 6 bases lay between the germline ends. CDR3 length: 12 residues. CDR1 and CDR2 (germline): KGHSH, LQKENI. The CDR3 protein is CASSTRNSPLHF. The CDR3 DNA is TGTGCCAGCTCAACGCGGAATTCACCCCTCCACTTT.

The chain links TRBV19 to TRBJ1-2; 12 bases are a match to TRBD1. Germline trimming cut 1 base from V and 7 bases from J; bases unmatched to any gene: 7. This CDR3 has 16 residues. The germline gives CDR1 LNHDA, CDR2 SQIVND (reference sequence). The CDR3 is CASSIAGTGGASGYTF. CDR3 nucleotide sequence: TGTGCCAGTAGTATAGCCGGGACAGGGGGCGCGAGTGGCTACACCTTC.